The 16 T cell receptor beta chains listed next were all sequenced from one sample in a study of cytomegalovirus exposure and HLA in healthy donors. PCR primers comprised 60 Vbeta and 13 Jbeta primers. Only in-frame clones appear in the TCRdb table, and some are missing; sequencing was by immunoSEQ multiplex PCR. This sample carries roughly 110,000 clones, 76% of them seen once, and the ten largest clones take roughly 12%. The sample was PBMCs. The receptor source for this set is a middle-aged woman in good health and CMV-seropositive.

The chain has TRBV6-4 and TRBJ2-2; the D gene is possibly TRBD1 (5 bases). The CDR3 runs 15 residues. Germline loops: CDR1 MRHNA, CDR2 SNTAGT. Deletions cut 5 bases from V and 7 bases from J, with 17 bases between. The CDR3 here is CASSTGQGRGGELFF. For the CDR3, the DNA is TGTGCCAGCAGTACCGGTCAGGGAAGAGGCGGGGAGCTGTTTTTT.

This clone showed up just a few times. The rearrangement links TRBV5-6 to TRBJ2-5; TRBD2 agrees at 10 bases. This CDR3 has 16 residues. Looked up from germline, CDR1 is SGHDT and CDR2 is YYEEEE. V trimming: 4 bases; J trimming: 4 bases; junction bases outside the gene matches: 10. This chain's CDR3 is CASSPFLAGAVETQYF. CDR3 in DNA: TGTGCCAGCAGCCCGTTTCTAGCGGGGGCTGTAGAGACCCAGTACTTC.

This clone was picked up one time. The rearrangement joins TRBV6-5 to TRBJ2-1, with TRBD2 identical over 9 bases. Germline values: CDR1 MNHEY, CDR2 SVGAGI. The CDR3 is made up of 15 amino acids. The V gene end was trimmed by 6 bases and the J gene end by 5 bases; junction bases not matched to a gene: 8. The CDR3: CASSQGLANHNEQFF. The CDR3 nucleotides are TGTGCCAGCAGCCAAGGACTAGCGAATCACAATGAGCAGTTCTTC.

The chain recombines TRBV7-8 with TRBJ2-5, with TRBD2 matching over 10 bases. Unmatched junction bases numbered 5, after V lost 5 bases and J lost 5 bases. Germline CDR1 is SGHVS and CDR2 is FQNEAQ. This CDR3 is 14 amino acids long. The CDR3 loop reads CASSASGGGETQYF. The CDR3 bases are TGTGCCAGCAGCGCTAGCGGGGGTGGGGAGACCCAGTACTTC.

This chain joins TRBV6-1 and TRBJ1-2; TRBD1 matches 7 bases. The CDR3 runs 16 residues. V dropped 0 bases and J dropped 4; count of bases not matched to a gene: 8. The germline V gene encodes CDR1 MNHNS and CDR2 SASEGT. The CDR3 region has the DNA TGTGCCAGCAGTGAAGCCCACGGACAGGCCTTCTATGGCTACACCTTC. Translating it yields CASSEAHGQAFYGYTF.

The chain combines TRBV10-3 with TRBJ1-1; no clear D. This CDR3 is built from 13 residues. Germline-derived CDR1 and CDR2 are ENHRY and SYGVKD. Trimming pared 7 bases from V and 1 base from J, leaving 10 bases between. DNA of the CDR3: TGTGCCATCACGAGGTCCGCGAACACTGAAGCTTTCTTT. Its protein product is CAITRSANTEAFF.

V and J are TRBV30 and TRBJ2-3, with TRBD2 matching over 16 bases. Germline trimming cut 2 bases from V and 0 bases from J; bases unmatched to any gene: 5. This CDR3 contains 18 residues. Germline CDR1 GTSNPN, CDR2 SVGIG (reference sequence). The CDR3 coding sequence is TGTGCCTGGAGTAGGGGGACTAGCGGGGGGGCTAGCACAGATACGCAGTATTTT. It yields the protein CAWSRGTSGGASTDTQYF.

The chain carries TRBV30 and TRBJ2-1; tentatively, D is TRBD1 (6 bases). V lost 2 bases, J lost 4 bases, and 9 bases lay in between. CDR1 is GTSNPN, CDR2 SVGIG, per germline (reference sequence). The CDR3 is made up of 13 amino acids. The CDR3: CAWSQGQYNEQFF. The CDR3 DNA is TGTGCCTGGAGTCAGGGGCAATACAATGAGCAGTTCTTC.

Points on this clone: The sample carries other DNA sequences with the same CDR3. The genes are TRBV5-1 and TRBJ2-2, with a tentative D call TRBD1 (5 bases). Germline V gene lookup returns CDR1 SGHRS and CDR2 YFSETQ. The ends were cut back, 0 bases at V and 2 bases at J, with 8 bases in the middle. This CDR3 has 15 amino acids. CDR3 nucleotides: TGCGCCAGCAGCTTGGAGCAGGGAAACACCGGGGAGCTGTTTTTT. Amino acids: CASSLEQGNTGELFF. Supplemented by reference TRBV5-1 and TRBJ2-2, the full variable domain reads KAGVTQTPRYLIKTRGQQVTLSCSPISGHRSVSWYQQTPGQGLQFLFEYFSETQRNKGNFPGRFSGRQFSNSRSEMNVSTLELGDSALYLCASSLEQGNTGELFFGEGSRLTVL.

The V call is TRBV4-1, the J call TRBJ2-5; perhaps TRBD1 as D (5 bases). V was pared by 8 bases and J by 7 bases, with 23 bases between. The CDR3 is made up of 15 amino acids. CDR1 is MGHRA, CDR2 YSYEKL, per germline. Written as DNA, the CDR3 is TGCGCCAGCTCAAACCAGGGTCTCGCGACCGGGACCCAGTACTTC. As protein: CASSNQGLATGTQYF.

The V and J genes are TRBV29-1 and TRBJ2-1; D gene ambiguous. CDR1 SQVTM and CDR2 ANQGSEA come from the germline V gene. V was clipped by 3 bases and J by 7 bases, with 13 bases between them. This CDR3 region has 13 residues. The CDR3 loop is CSVEEQTGNEQFF. CDR3 nucleotides: TGCAGCGTTGAGGAACAAACCGGGAATGAGCAGTTCTTC.

This sequence joins TRBV15 and TRBJ2-7; D is unresolved. Trimming cost V 3 bases and J 3 bases, with 3 bases left between them. Per germline, CDR1 LNHNV and CDR2 YYDKDF (reference sequence). CDR3 length: 11 residues. This CDR3 reads CATSSFYEQYF. CDR3 sequence (DNA): TGTGCCACCAGCAGCTTCTACGAGCAGTACTTC.

V is TRBV6-1 and J is TRBJ1-2, with D possibly TRBD1 on 6 matching bases. The germline V gene encodes CDR1 MNHNS and CDR2 SASEGT. This CDR3 has 15 residues. Trimming pared 5 bases from V and 3 bases from J, leaving 16 bases between. CDR3 sequence (DNA): TGTGCCAGCAGTACGGACAGCTCATGGGACTATGGCTACACCTTC. Protein sequence: CASSTDSSWDYGYTF.

The chain joins TRBV27 to TRBJ2-7; TRBD1 matches at 8 bases. The CDR3 runs to 14 residues. The germline CDR1 and CDR2 sequences are MNHEY and SMNVEV (reference sequence). Trimming cost V 6 bases and J 2 bases; bases outside gene matches: 6. The CDR3, as DNA: TGTGCCAGCAGACGGACAGGGAGTCCCTACGAGCAGTACTTC. This gives the protein CASRRTGSPYEQYF.

This chain links TRBV6-4 with TRBJ1-5; D gene unclear. The CDR3 has 13 amino acids. Trimming removed 3 bases from V and 3 bases from J, with 6 bases in between. The germline V gene has CDR1 MRHNA and CDR2 SNTAGT. The CDR3 region is CASSETVNQPQHF. The CDR3 nucleotides read TGTGCCAGCAGTGAAACAGTCAATCAGCCCCAGCATTTT.

The V and J genes are TRBV20-1 and TRBJ2-1; 12 nucleotides align to TRBD2. CDR1 is DFQATT and CDR2 is SNEGSKA in the germline V gene (reference sequence). The CDR3 spans 11 residues. V trimming: 6 bases; J trimming: 13 bases; junction bases outside the gene matches: 4. The chain's CDR3 is CSAQLAGGQFF. The DNA for the CDR3 is TGCAGTGCGCAACTAGCGGGGGGTCAGTTCTTC.